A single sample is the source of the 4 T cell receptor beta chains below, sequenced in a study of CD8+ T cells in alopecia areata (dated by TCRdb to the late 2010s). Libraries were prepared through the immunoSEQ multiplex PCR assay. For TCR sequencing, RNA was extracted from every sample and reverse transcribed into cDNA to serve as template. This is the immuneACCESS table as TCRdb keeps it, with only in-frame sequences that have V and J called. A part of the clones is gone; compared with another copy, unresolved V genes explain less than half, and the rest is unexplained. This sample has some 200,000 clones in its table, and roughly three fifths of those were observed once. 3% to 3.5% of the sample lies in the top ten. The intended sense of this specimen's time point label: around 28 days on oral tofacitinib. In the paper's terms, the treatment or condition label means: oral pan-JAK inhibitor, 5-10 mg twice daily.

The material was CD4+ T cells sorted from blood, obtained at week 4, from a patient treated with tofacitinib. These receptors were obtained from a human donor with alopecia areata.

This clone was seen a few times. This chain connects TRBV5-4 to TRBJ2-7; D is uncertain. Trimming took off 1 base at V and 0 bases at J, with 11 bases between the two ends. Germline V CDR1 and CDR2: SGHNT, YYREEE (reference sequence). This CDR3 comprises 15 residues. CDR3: CASSLTVGSSYEQYF. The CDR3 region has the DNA TGTGCCAGCAGCTTGACAGTGGGTAGCTCCTACGAGCAGTACTTC.

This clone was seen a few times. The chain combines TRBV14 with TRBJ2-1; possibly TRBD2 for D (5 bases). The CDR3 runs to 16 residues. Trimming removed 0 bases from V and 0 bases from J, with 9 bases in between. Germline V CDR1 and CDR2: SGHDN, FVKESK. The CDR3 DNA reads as TGTGCCAGCAGCCAAGACGTAGGGAGCTCCTACAATGAGCAGTTCTTC. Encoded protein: CASSQDVGSSYNEQFF.

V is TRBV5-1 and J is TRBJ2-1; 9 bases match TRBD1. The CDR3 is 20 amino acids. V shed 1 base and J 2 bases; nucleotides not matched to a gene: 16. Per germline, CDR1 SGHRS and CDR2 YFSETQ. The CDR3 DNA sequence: TGCGCCAGCAGCTTGAGGGGCAAACAGGGGGCCACCAGGCCCTACAATGAGCAGTTCTTC. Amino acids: CASSLRGKQGATRPYNEQFF.

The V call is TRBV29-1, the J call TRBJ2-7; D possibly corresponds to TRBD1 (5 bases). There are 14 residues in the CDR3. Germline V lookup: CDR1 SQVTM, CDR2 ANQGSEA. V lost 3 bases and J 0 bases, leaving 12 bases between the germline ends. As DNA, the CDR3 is TGCAGCGTTGAGAGTGGGGCCTACTCCTACGAGCAGTACTTC. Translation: CSVESGAYSYEQYF.